This T cell receptor (beta chain) is from a study of blood T cell repertoires in COVID-19. Study details: COVID-19 samples collected from the United States, Italy and Spain covered acute and convalescent phases. PBMCs, B-cell-depleted T cells, or T cells were the source of the cDNA or gDNA that made up the material.

Original processing methods: Amplification from reference gene primers served as the basis for estimated nucleated cell counts. Produced via immunoSEQ multiplex PCR; TCRdb's table is partial and in-frame only. That table gives V, J and clone size, and the DNA gave D and trimming. The sample has about 100,000 clones; 80% to 95% are singletons. Material: peripheral blood. The receptor was isolated from a man aged 50 to 59 with active COVID-19.

The CDR3 here is CASSLRAGGYDNQPQHF. The CDR3, as DNA: TGCGCCAGCAGCCTAAGGGCAGGGGGATACGACAATCAGCCCCAGCATTTT. The V call is TRBV4-1, the J call TRBJ1-5, with 7 bases identical to TRBD1. Germline CDR1 is MGHRA and CDR2 is YSYEKL. CDR3 length: 17 amino acids. J gave up 3 bases and V 4 bases, and 12 bases lay outside the gene matches.